The 30 T cell receptor beta chains below were found in one sample sequenced in a study of T cells after posttransplantation cyclophosphamide. Sequencing was performed with immunoSEQ multiplex PCR; in TCRdb, only in-frame clones are kept and a portion is missing. Of about 31,000 clones in the sample, about 93% were seen once. Cells defined as naive were viable CD3+CD4+ or CD3+CD8+ and CCR7+CD45RA+CD45RO-CD95-CD27+CD28+. Sequenced input: naive CD4+ T cells sorted from PBMCs. The source is a woman aged 60 to 75 in good health, CMV-negative, and a related stem cell transplant donor.

This clone came up once. This chain links TRBV5-4 with TRBJ2-7, with TRBD1 matching 9 bases. Germline loops: CDR1 SGHNT, CDR2 YYREEE (reference sequence). The CDR3 is 12 residues long. J gave up 6 bases and V 5 bases, and 3 bases lay outside the gene matches. CDR3 bases: TGTGCCAGCAGGCGACAGGGGGGCGAGCAGTACTTC. It codes for CASRRQGGEQYF. The variable domain in full, with the rest retrieved from reference TRBV5-4 and TRBJ2-7, is ETGVTQSPTHLIKTRGQQVTLRCSSQSGHNTVSWYQQALGQGPQFIFQYYREEENGRGNFPPRFSGLQFPNYSSELNVNALELDDSALYLCASRRQGGEQYFGPGTRLTVT.

V and J are TRBV6-5 and TRBJ2-7; 10 nucleotides line up with TRBD2. Germline assignment: CDR1 MNHEY and CDR2 SVGAGI. The CDR3 is 15 residues long. Trimming cost V 4 bases and J 0 bases; bases outside gene matches: 3. The CDR3 bases are TGTGCCAGCAGTTGGACTAGCGGACCCTCCTACGAGCAGTACTTC. Protein product: CASSWTSGPSYEQYF.

The chain is built from TRBV7-2 and TRBJ1-1, with a weak D call TRBD1 (6 bases). This CDR3 has 13 residues. Trimming took 4 bases from V and 3 from J, leaving 9 bases between them. Germline lookup yields CDR1 SGHTA and CDR2 FQGNSA. As DNA, the CDR3 is TGTGCCAGCAGCTCTTACAGGGACACTGAAGCTTTCTTT. Its translation is CASSSYRDTEAFF.

This clone was recorded a few times. The J gene is TRBJ1-6, the V gene TRBV10-3; TRBD1 agrees at 10 bases. V trimming: 3 bases; J trimming: 7 bases; junction bases outside the gene matches: 6. This CDR3 spans 16 amino acids. Germline V gene lookup returns CDR1 ENHRY and CDR2 SYGVKD. This chain's CDR3 is CAISERDRGNNSPLHF. DNA for the CDR3: TGTGCCATCAGTGAACGGGACAGGGGAAACAATTCACCCCTCCACTTT.

A single count supports this clone. The junction and the germline gene differ at one end; a read error may be behind it. This sequence joins TRBV18 and TRBJ1-1; the D gene is possibly TRBD1 (5 bases). This CDR3 comprises 17 residues. CDR1 and CDR2 from the germline V gene are KGHSH and LQKENI. This CDR3 reads CTSSPPKQGIESTEAFF. CDR3 nucleotide sequence: TGTACCAGCTCACCACCGAAGCAGGGTATCGAGAGCACTGAAGCTTTCTTT.

The table lists this clone with a few counts. For the CDR3, the DNA is TGTGCCAGCAGGACAGGAGTAGCTAACTATGGCTACACCTTC. Its protein product is CASRTGVANYGYTF. The J gene is TRBJ1-2, the V gene TRBV28; D perhaps matches TRBD1 (6 bases). This CDR3 comprises 14 residues. Trimming removed 6 bases from V and 0 bases from J, with 11 bases in between. Germline CDR1 reads MDHEN; CDR2 reads SYDVKM.

The rearrangement joins TRBV28 to TRBJ1-2; TRBD1 matches 7 bases. The CDR3 spans 12 residues. With V trimmed by 3 bases and J by 7 bases, 2 bases remained unmatched. CDR1 and CDR2 (germline): MDHEN, SYDVKM. The chain's CDR3 is CASSFKGAGYTF. The CDR3 coding sequence is TGTGCCAGCAGTTTTAAGGGGGCTGGCTACACCTTC.

The CDR3 protein is CASSLWASGSGTQYF. Written as DNA, the CDR3 is TGTGCCAGCAGTTTATGGGCTAGCGGGTCCGGGACGCAGTATTTT. This sequence joins TRBV27 and TRBJ2-3, with 8 bases matching TRBD2. CDR3 size: 15 residues. Looked up from germline, CDR1 is MNHEY and CDR2 is SMNVEV (reference sequence). Trimming cost V 1 base and J 9 bases; bases outside gene matches: 9.

The J gene is TRBJ2-5, the V gene TRBV6-5; TRBD1 matches at 11 bases. This CDR3 has 15 residues. Looked up from germline, CDR1 is MNHEY and CDR2 is SVGAGI. The trim removed 7 bases at V and 5 bases at J, leaving 9 bases unmatched. The CDR3 sequence: CASNGQGAGSETQYF. The CDR3 nucleotides are TGTGCCAGCAACGGACAGGGGGCCGGATCGGAGACCCAGTACTTC.

The chain combines TRBV2 with TRBJ1-1, with no clear D. The ends were cut back, 5 bases at V and 5 bases at J, with 15 bases in the middle. The length of the CDR3 is 14 residues. The germline CDR1 and CDR2 sequences are SNHLY and FYNNEI. This chain's CDR3 is CASSQDLAGTEAFF. In nucleotides, the CDR3 is TGTGCCAGCAGTCAGGACTTGGCGGGGACTGAAGCTTTCTTT.

This chain links TRBV19 with TRBJ2-1, with 9 bases identical to TRBD1. CDR1 LNHDA and CDR2 SQIVND come from the germline V gene (reference sequence). J lost 4 bases, V lost 6 bases, and 10 bases had no gene match. This CDR3 comprises 16 residues. This CDR3 is CASRPDGTGKYNEQFF. The CDR3 nucleotides are TGTGCCAGTAGGCCCGATGGGACAGGGAAATACAATGAGCAGTTCTTC.

This sequence joins TRBV30 and TRBJ1-1; possible D gene TRBD1, 6 bases. This CDR3 spans 12 amino acids. Per the germline V gene, CDR1 is GTSNPN and CDR2 is SVGIG (reference sequence). The germline V and J ends were trimmed by 6 bases and 3 bases, with 11 bases remaining between them. In DNA form, the CDR3 reads TGTGCCTGCAAGGACAGCTACACTGAAGCTTTCTTT. It encodes CACKDSYTEAFF.

The V and J genes are TRBV5-1 and TRBJ1-5, with D unclear. The CDR3 sequence is 15 residues long. V was pared by 0 bases and J by 2 bases, with 9 bases between. Germline V lookup: CDR1 SGHRS, CDR2 YFSETQ. Here the CDR3 DNA reads TGCGCCAGCAGCTTGGACGGGGTGGGCAATCAGCCCCAGCATTTT. Its protein is CASSLDGVGNQPQHF.

The chain couples TRBV7-8 to TRBJ2-7; D remains unclear. The CDR3 loop spans 13 amino acids. The germline gives CDR1 SGHVS, CDR2 FQNEAQ. V lost 2 bases to trimming and J lost 2 bases, with 7 bases between them. The CDR3 DNA reads as TGTGCCAGCAGCTTACCTGGGCCCTACGAGCAGTACTTC. It translates to CASSLPGPYEQYF.

This chain links TRBV19 with TRBJ2-1, with 9 nucleotides matching TRBD2. Germline-derived CDR1 and CDR2 are LNHDA and SQIVND (reference sequence). CDR3 length: 16 residues. Trimming at V came to 7 bases and at J to 9 bases, leaving 16 bases not matched to a gene. Here the CDR3 reads CASTPFGAGGFGEQFF. The CDR3 nucleotides are TGTGCCAGTACTCCCTTTGGGGCGGGAGGGTTTGGTGAGCAGTTCTTC.

The chain joins TRBV29-1 to TRBJ1-2; 7 positions match TRBD1. This CDR3 region has 12 residues. J gave up 2 bases and V 7 bases, and 4 bases lay outside the gene matches. Looked up from germline, CDR1 is SQVTM and CDR2 is ANQGSEA. As DNA, the CDR3 is TGCAGCGCCGAGGGGGCGAACTATGGCTACACCTTC. Its translation: CSAEGANYGYTF.

The chain has TRBV18 and TRBJ2-7, with 7 nucleotides matching TRBD2. The CDR3 is 14 amino acids. Germline loops: CDR1 KGHSH, CDR2 LQKENI. Germline trimming cut 3 bases from V and 4 bases from J; bases unmatched to any gene: 6. The CDR3 here is CASSPGGSLYEQYF. As DNA, the CDR3 is TGTGCCAGCTCACCGGGCGGGAGCTTGTACGAGCAGTACTTC.

The rearrangement joins TRBV30 to TRBJ1-1; D is unclear. The CDR3 has 12 residues. The germline V gene has CDR1 GTSNPN and CDR2 SVGIG (reference sequence). The V gene lost 5 bases and the J gene lost 1 base, with 8 bases spanning the gap. CDR3 coding DNA: TGTGCCTGGTGGCCGGGGAACACTGAAGCTTTCTTT. Its translation is CAWWPGNTEAFF.

The chain has TRBV5-6 and TRBJ1-2; D is ambiguous. The CDR3 extends over 13 amino acids. In germline, CDR1 is SGHDT, CDR2 YYEEEE. The germline V and J ends were trimmed by 0 bases and 4 bases, with 7 bases remaining between them. This CDR3 reads CASSLGGLYGYTF. The CDR3 DNA is TGTGCCAGCAGCTTGGGCGGACTCTATGGCTACACCTTC. Complete variable domain (other parts from reference TRBV5-6 and TRBJ1-2): DAGVTQSPTHLIKTRGQQVTLRCSPKSGHDTVSWYQQALGQGPQFIFQYYEEEERQRGNFPDRFSGHQFPNYSSELNVNALLLGDSALYLCASSLGGLYGYTFGSGTRLTVV.

The chain links TRBV28 to TRBJ2-1; a weak D match, TRBD1 (5 bases). The CDR3 runs to 12 residues. The V gene's germline CDR1 is MDHEN and CDR2 SYDVKM. The V end lost 10 bases, the J end lost 1 base, and 8 bases lay between the germline ends. CDR3 residues: CATQGSYNEQFF. The DNA of the CDR3 is TGTGCCACCCAGGGTTCCTACAATGAGCAGTTCTTC.

The rearrangement links TRBV2 to TRBJ2-5; D unresolved. The J call could be wrong; TRBJ2-7 is a better fit for the DNA end. Per germline, CDR1 SNHLY and CDR2 FYNNEI. This CDR3 has 13 amino acids. CDR3 loop: CASSAGGPYEQYF. The CDR3 nucleotides read TGTGCCAGCAGTGCGGGTGGCCCCTACGAGCAGTACTTC.

The chain joins TRBV27 to TRBJ2-7, with 8 bases matching TRBD1. Per the germline V gene, CDR1 is MNHEY and CDR2 is SMNVEV (reference sequence). The length of the CDR3 is 15 residues. V lost 4 bases to trimming and J lost 0 bases; unmatched junction nucleotides: 5. The CDR3: CASSSEGTGSYEQYF. DNA of the CDR3: TGTGCCAGCAGTTCAGAGGGGACAGGCTCCTACGAGCAGTACTTC.

There are a few counts of this clone. This chain uses TRBV6-6 with TRBJ2-1; TRBD2 aligns across 12 bases. The CDR3 contains 15 residues. Germline V gene data show CDR1 as MNHNY and CDR2 as SVGAGI (reference sequence). V lost 6 bases, J lost 5 bases, and 5 bases stayed unmatched. The CDR3 is CASRTSGSPHNEQFF. Written as DNA, the CDR3 is TGTGCCAGCAGGACTAGCGGGAGCCCCCACAATGAGCAGTTCTTC.

The chain joins TRBV6-6 to TRBJ1-1; 8 bases are a match to TRBD1. V was pared by 7 bases and J by 1 base, with 8 bases of the junction left unmatched. This CDR3 has 15 residues. The germline V gene encodes CDR1 MNHNY and CDR2 SVGAGI (reference sequence). CDR3 bases: TGTGCCAGCACCTACCGGGGACAGGCGAACACTGAAGCTTTCTTT. Translated: CASTYRGQANTEAFF.

The chain recombines TRBV27 with TRBJ1-2; 8 bases fit TRBD1. Losses at the gene ends were 6 bases for V and 7 bases for J; bases not matched to a gene: 7. The germline V gene has CDR1 MNHEY and CDR2 SMNVEV (reference sequence). There are 13 residues in the CDR3. The CDR3 bases are TGTGCCAGCAGACTACAGGGGGGGGCTGGCTACACCTTC. It codes for CASRLQGGAGYTF.

J is TRBJ2-7 and V is TRBV28; 7 positions match TRBD1. Trimming removed 2 bases from V and 3 bases from J; junction bases left unmatched: 1. CDR3 length: 13 residues. CDR1 is MDHEN, CDR2 SYDVKM, per germline. CDR3 coding DNA: TGTGCCAGCAGTTTAGGACAGGACTACGAGCAGTACTTC. Translating it yields CASSLGQDYEQYF.

The rearrangement uses TRBV18 and TRBJ2-2, with TRBD1 identical over 8 bases. Per germline, CDR1 KGHSH and CDR2 LQKENI. There are 14 residues in the CDR3. Trimming removed 8 bases from V and 2 bases from J; junction bases left unmatched: 4. The DNA of the CDR3 is TGTGCCAGCCCTGGGACAGGAAACACCGGGGAGCTGTTTTTT. Residues: CASPGTGNTGELFF.

The genes are TRBV5-4 and TRBJ2-1, with D tentatively TRBD1 (9 bases). The V end was cut by 4 bases, the J end by 6 bases, with 20 bases between. The CDR3 covers 16 residues. Germline CDR1 and CDR2: SGHNT and YYREEE (reference sequence). As DNA, the CDR3 is TGTGCCAGCAGCGCGGGGGGACAGGGTAGTACCAATGAGCAGTTCTTC. It specifies CASSAGGQGSTNEQFF.

The J gene is TRBJ2-6, the V gene TRBV27; D unclear. The ends were cut back, 0 bases at V and 1 base at J, with 4 bases in the middle. Per the germline V gene, CDR1 is MNHEY and CDR2 is SMNVEV (reference sequence). The CDR3 contains 15 residues. CDR3 DNA: TGTGCCAGCAGTTTATCCCGGTCTGGGGCCAACGTCCTGACTTTC. It translates to CASSLSRSGANVLTF.

The chain carries TRBV18 and TRBJ2-7, with D possibly being TRBD1 (6 bases). The CDR3 length is 14 residues. Per the germline V gene, CDR1 is KGHSH and CDR2 is LQKENI. V gave up 2 bases and J gave up 1 base, with 9 bases separating them. CDR3 DNA sequence: TGTGCCAGCTCACCAAGGACAGAATCCTACGAGCAGTACTTC. Translating gives CASSPRTESYEQYF.